Below, 25 T cell receptor beta chains from the same sample are listed, as sequenced in a study of T cell responses to AZD1222 COVID-19 vaccine. Data came from immunoSEQ multiplex PCR; TCRdb stores just in-frame clones and leaves some out. Of about 140,000 clones in the sample, roughly 92% are singletons; the top ten hold roughly 1.8%. The sequenced sample was peripheral blood, obtained on day 0 of AZD1222 vaccination. The receptors stem from an adult in good health.

This clone was recorded only once. CDR3 nucleotide sequence: TGTGCCAGCCGAACGGGGACAGGTTCCTACGAGCAGTACTTC. Its protein product is CASRTGTGSYEQYF. The genes are TRBV6-5 and TRBJ2-7; 8 positions match TRBD1. After removal of 8 bases from V and 1 base from J, the junction contained 7 bases not matched to a gene. Germline loops: CDR1 MNHEY, CDR2 SVGAGI. The CDR3 covers 14 residues.

The chain combines TRBV24-1 with TRBJ1-1; D remains unclear. Trimming cost V 4 bases and J 7 bases, with 6 bases left between them. From germline, CDR1 is KGHDR and CDR2 SFDVKD. This CDR3 region has 11 residues. Here the CDR3 DNA reads TGTGCCACCAGTGAGCGAGATGAAGCTTTCTTT. Its translation: CATSERDEAFF.

With respect to this clone: The sample contains more than one DNA sequence encoding this CDR3. The chain is built from TRBV28 and TRBJ1-2, with 8 bases identical to TRBD1. Trimming removed 6 bases from V and 8 bases from J; junction bases left unmatched: 8. The germline gives CDR1 MDHEN, CDR2 SYDVKM. The CDR3 is made up of 13 amino acids. The CDR3 loop is CASRRTGGRGYTF. The CDR3 DNA follows: TGTGCCAGCAGACGTACAGGGGGTAGGGGCTACACCTTC.

The chain joins TRBV6-4 to TRBJ2-3; 8 bases map to TRBD1. Germline V gives CDR1 MRHNA, CDR2 SNTAGT. V lost 4 bases, J lost 1 base, and 4 bases stayed unmatched. The CDR3 spans 15 residues. The CDR3 DNA is TGTGCCAGCAGTGGAGGACAGGGAGGCACAGATACGCAGTATTTT. Protein product: CASSGGQGGTDTQYF.

The CDR3 DNA sequence: TGTGCCAGCAGCCCTACCCCCCGGACCAGCCATATTAGAGGAGATACGCAGTATTTT. It specifies CASSPTPRTSHIRGDTQYF. The chain uses TRBV5-8 and TRBJ2-3; D not resolved. Germline lookup yields CDR1 SGHTS and CDR2 YDEGEE. V shed 4 bases and J shed 5 bases, with 29 bases lying between them. The CDR3 is 19 amino acids.

The genes are TRBV12-5 and TRBJ1-3; D remains ambiguous. V lost 1 base, J lost 3 bases, and 7 bases lay in between. CDR1 is LGHNT, CDR2 FRNRAP, per germline. This CDR3 comprises 14 residues. CDR3 nucleotide sequence: TGTGCTAGTGGTTTGGCGCGAGGTGGAAACACCATATATTTT. This encodes CASGLARGGNTIYF.

This chain joins TRBV6-5 and TRBJ1-1, with 8 bases aligning to TRBD1. CDR3 size: 14 residues. The germline CDR1 and CDR2 sequences are MNHEY and SVGAGI. The trim removed 4 bases at V and 5 bases at J, leaving 6 bases unmatched. The chain's CDR3 is CASSWPGGLTEAFF. The CDR3 DNA reads TGTGCCAGCAGTTGGCCAGGGGGCTTAACTGAAGCTTTCTTT.

The chain recombines TRBV5-1 with TRBJ2-7, with 7 bases identical to TRBD1. This CDR3 contains 14 residues. Germline CDR1 SGHRS, CDR2 YFSETQ. V was pared by 0 bases and J by 5 bases, with 5 bases of the junction left unmatched. CDR3 coding DNA: TGCGCCAGCAGCTTGGGACAGGGTCTTCACGAGCAGTACTTC. This encodes CASSLGQGLHEQYF.

V and J are TRBV27 and TRBJ1-1; 10 nucleotides align to TRBD1. The CDR3 spans 14 residues. Looked up from germline, CDR1 is MNHEY and CDR2 is SMNVEV (reference sequence). The V segment lost 6 bases and the J segment 11 bases; nucleotides outside the gene matches: 12. The CDR3 protein is CASSRVLTGGIAFF. The CDR3 DNA sequence: TGTGCCAGCAGCCGTGTACTGACAGGGGGCATCGCTTTCTTT.

As DNA, the CDR3 is TGTGCCAGCAGTTACTACGGGACAGGGTCCTACGAGCAGTACTTC. Protein: CASSYYGTGSYEQYF. The chain couples TRBV6-6 to TRBJ2-7; TRBD1 aligns across 9 bases. The germline V gene has CDR1 MNHNY and CDR2 SVGAGI (reference sequence). The V gene end was trimmed by 1 base and the J gene end by 1 base; junction bases not matched to a gene: 2. The CDR3 is 15 residues long.

V is TRBV2 and J is TRBJ2-1; possible D gene TRBD1, 6 bases. CDR1 and CDR2 from the germline V gene are SNHLY and FYNNEI. CDR3 length equals 15 residues. Trimming took 4 bases from V and 5 from J, leaving 15 bases between them. The DNA for the CDR3 is TGTGCCAGCAGTGTAGGGATGGGGGCACACAATGAGCAGTTCTTC. Its protein product is CASSVGMGAHNEQFF. The variable domain in full, completed from reference TRBV2 and TRBJ2-1, reads EPEVTQTPSHQVTQMGQEVILRCVPISNHLYFYWYRQILGQKVEFLVSFYNNEISEKSEIFDDQFSVERPDGSNFTLKIRSTKLEDSAMYFCASSVGMGAHNEQFFGPGTRLTVL.

This chain connects TRBV9 to TRBJ2-5; D possibly corresponds to TRBD2 (6 bases). The CDR3 sequence is 15 residues long. In germline, CDR1 is SGDLS, CDR2 YYNGEE. V was cut by 0 bases and J by 2 bases, with 11 bases left in between. The DNA for the CDR3 is TGTGCCAGCAGCGTAGACCCCCGGGAGCAAGAGACCCAGTACTTC. It yields the protein CASSVDPREQETQYF.

The chain couples TRBV5-4 to TRBJ2-7; possibly TRBD1 for D (6 bases). V lost 0 bases to trimming and J lost 2 bases, with 15 bases between them. The V gene's germline CDR1 is SGHNT and CDR2 YYREEE (reference sequence). The CDR3 runs 16 residues. CDR3 in amino acids: CASSLEGTPTTYEQYF. For the CDR3, the DNA is TGTGCCAGCAGCTTGGAGGGGACACCCACAACCTACGAGCAGTACTTC.

The chain links TRBV5-1 to TRBJ2-7, with 8 bases that match TRBD1. CDR1 and CDR2 (germline): SGHRS, YFSETQ. This CDR3 spans 20 amino acids. J was trimmed by 2 bases and V by 4 bases; bases with no gene match: 23. The DNA of the CDR3 is TGCGCCAGCAGCCGATGGAATAGGACAGGGAATATCATCAACCCCTACGAGCAGTACTTC. As protein: CASSRWNRTGNIINPYEQYF. Combining the CDR3 with reference TRBV5-1 and TRBJ2-7 gives the whole variable domain KAGVTQTPRYLIKTRGQQVTLSCSPISGHRSVSWYQQTPGQGLQFLFEYFSETQRNKGNFPGRFSGRQFSNSRSEMNVSTLELGDSALYLCASSRWNRTGNIINPYEQYFGPGTRLTVT.

This clone was seen only once. The rearrangement uses TRBV18 and TRBJ2-7; the D gene is possibly TRBD2 (6 bases). The CDR3 runs 13 residues. CDR1 is KGHSH and CDR2 is LQKENI in the germline V gene. V was shortened by 6 bases and J by 5 bases, with 14 bases between the two germline ends. Written as DNA, the CDR3 is TGTGCCAGCTCTCTCGGGACGGGGGACGAGCAGTACTTC. This codes for CASSLGTGDEQYF.

The V gene is TRBV10-1, the J gene TRBJ1-6; 8 nucleotides agree with TRBD1. The CDR3 is 17 residues long. Germline-derived CDR1 and CDR2 are WNHNN and SYGVQD (reference sequence). The trim removed 8 bases at V and 8 bases at J, leaving 17 bases unmatched. The CDR3 DNA reads as TGCGCCAGCCAGAGCGGCGACAGGGGCCCTTTTTATTCACCCCTCCACTTT. It codes for CASQSGDRGPFYSPLHF.

J is TRBJ1-4 and V is TRBV7-2, with 7 nucleotides matching TRBD1. The germline V gene encodes CDR1 SGHTA and CDR2 FQGNSA. The CDR3 loop spans 15 amino acids. V lost 5 bases to trimming and J lost 4 bases; unmatched junction nucleotides: 7. The CDR3 region is CASSLGTAFNEKLFF. The CDR3 nucleotides are TGTGCCAGCAGCCTGGGGACAGCTTTTAATGAAAAACTGTTTTTT.

The rearrangement uses TRBV7-3 and TRBJ2-1, with 9 positions matching TRBD2. The CDR3 contains 15 residues. Germline V gives CDR1 SGHTA, CDR2 FQGTGA. V trimming: 5 bases; J trimming: 4 bases; junction bases outside the gene matches: 6. CDR3: CASSLLAGGYNEQFF. The DNA for the CDR3 is TGTGCCAGCAGCCTACTAGCGGGTGGGTACAATGAGCAGTTCTTC. The full variable domain, with the rest looked up from reference TRBV7-3 and TRBJ2-1, is GAGVSQTPSNKVTEKGKYVELRCDPISGHTALYWYRQSLGQGPEFLIYFQGTGAADDSGLPNDRFFAVRPEGSVSTLKIQRTERGDSAVYLCASSLLAGGYNEQFFGPGTRLTVL.

This rearrangement joins TRBV6-1 to TRBJ1-4; a possible D gene is TRBD1 (6 bases). V shed 3 bases and J shed 10 bases, with 21 bases lying between them. In germline, CDR1 is MNHNS, CDR2 SASEGT. The CDR3 is made up of 16 amino acids. The DNA for the CDR3 is TGTGCCAGCAGTGACACCTTCCGCTCAGGGGTCGGAAAACTGTTTTTT. It translates to CASSDTFRSGVGKLFF.

The V and J genes are TRBV5-6 and TRBJ2-7; TRBD1 might be the D (5 bases). This CDR3 contains 13 residues. The germline V and J ends were trimmed by 2 bases and 3 bases, with 9 bases remaining between them. The V gene's germline CDR1 is SGHDT and CDR2 YYEEEE. The CDR3 loop is CASSFGASYEQYF. DNA for the CDR3: TGTGCCAGCAGCTTTGGGGCTAGCTACGAGCAGTACTTC.

This clone has a handful of counts. The chain is built from TRBV2 and TRBJ2-2, with 8 nucleotides matching TRBD1. Looked up from germline, CDR1 is SNHLY and CDR2 is FYNNEI. CDR3 length equals 15 residues. Germline trimming cut 6 bases from V and 1 base from J; bases unmatched to any gene: 4. Here the CDR3 reads CASRPGTGNTGELFF. In DNA, the CDR3 is TGTGCCAGCAGACCCGGGACAGGGAACACCGGGGAGCTGTTTTTT.

This clone appeared a single time. The chain couples TRBV10-3 to TRBJ1-3, with D possibly TRBD1 on 5 matching bases. This CDR3 contains 17 residues. Deletions cut 10 bases from V and 0 bases from J, with 22 bases between. Germline V gene lookup returns CDR1 ENHRY and CDR2 SYGVKD. For the CDR3, the DNA is TGTGCCACCCGGGGCAGCCTAGACCCTTACTCTGGAAACACCATATATTTT. Translation: CATRGSLDPYSGNTIYF.

The rearrangement uses TRBV27 and TRBJ1-2, with D maybe TRBD1 (5 bases). Germline V gene data show CDR1 as MNHEY and CDR2 as SMNVEV (reference sequence). V lost 4 bases and J 3 bases, leaving 12 bases between the germline ends. There are 14 residues in the CDR3. Here the CDR3 DNA reads TGTGCCAGCAGTTCTGGGGGAGGGTACTATGGCTACACCTTC. Protein: CASSSGGGYYGYTF.

This clone appeared a single time. The chain couples TRBV5-1 to TRBJ2-2; D assignment may be TRBD1 or TRBD2 (6 bases each). V dropped 7 bases and J dropped 4 bases, with 11 bases sitting between them. Per germline, CDR1 SGHRS and CDR2 YFSETQ. CDR3 length equals 13 residues. This chain's CDR3 is CASWGALTGELFF. DNA of the CDR3: TGCGCCAGCTGGGGGGCCCTCACCGGGGAGCTGTTTTTT. The full variable domain, its missing parts supplied by reference TRBV5-1 and TRBJ2-2, is KAGVTQTPRYLIKTRGQQVTLSCSPISGHRSVSWYQQTPGQGLQFLFEYFSETQRNKGNFPGRFSGRQFSNSRSEMNVSTLELGDSALYLCASWGALTGELFFGEGSRLTVL.

This chain links TRBV27 with TRBJ2-1; TRBD1 is a possible D gene (5 bases). Germline CDR1 and CDR2: MNHEY and SMNVEV (reference sequence). The V end was cut by 8 bases, the J end by 4 bases, with 18 bases between. The CDR3 has 15 residues. The CDR3 spells CASGPHPGQYNEQFF. In DNA, the CDR3 is TGTGCCAGCGGGCCCCACCCAGGGCAATACAATGAGCAGTTCTTC.